The next 10 T cell receptor beta chains were all read from a single sample in a study of neurological immune-mediated disorders (dated by TCRdb to about 2019). Library preparation used 5' RACE. These reads were obtained on an Illumina HiSeq 2500. The raw public data were reprocessed by TCRdb itself: fastp quality trimming at Q25, MiXCR clonotype calling, in-frame beta chains only. Each entry merges the rows of one CDR3 protein and shows their most common DNA and genes. Present in this sample are about 44,000 distinct CDR3 sequences, under 25% of which were seen just once. Approximately 4.2% of the sample is taken by the ten largest. The time point label, read with the paper, signifies: technical triplicate 3. Sequences were obtained from PBMCs. The source is a man in his 60s with HTLV-1-associated myelopathy (HAM/TSP).

This clonotype was recorded at least ten times. The rearrangement uses TRBV29-1 and TRBJ1-1; D may be TRBD1 (5 bases). V was shortened by 7 bases and J by 0 bases, with 12 bases between the two germline ends. The CDR3 runs to 13 residues. Germline V CDR1 and CDR2: SQVTM, ANQGSEA. The CDR3 spells CSALEQVNTEAFF. The CDR3 nucleotides read TGCAGCGCTCTGGAACAGGTGAACACTGAAGCTTTCTTT.

This clonotype appeared many times. The rearrangement links TRBV7-2 to TRBJ2-5, with 7 bases aligning to TRBD1. From germline, CDR1 is SGHTA and CDR2 FQGNSA. CDR3 size: 13 residues. With 1 base clipped from V and 6 bases from J, the junction kept 2 bases outside the gene matches. The CDR3 sequence: CASSLGQGQTQYF. The CDR3 bases are TGTGCCAGCAGCTTAGGACAGGGACAGACCCAGTACTTC.

At least ten counts were recorded for this clonotype. The chain joins TRBV15 to TRBJ2-5; D is undetermined. The germline V and J ends were trimmed by 0 bases and 0 bases, with 14 bases remaining between them. From germline, CDR1 is LNHNV and CDR2 YYDKDF (reference sequence). The CDR3 consists of 17 residues. The CDR3 loop reads CATSRDAPGRNQETQYF. The CDR3 bases are TGTGCCACCAGCAGAGACGCCCCTGGACGGAACCAAGAGACCCAGTACTTC. Complete variable domain (other parts from reference TRBV15 and TRBJ2-5): DAMVIQNPRYQVTQFGKPVTLSCSQTLNHNVMYWYQQKSSQAPKLLFHYYDKDFNNEADTPDNFQSRRPNTSFCFLDIRSPGLGDTAMYLCATSRDAPGRNQETQYFGPGTRLLVL.

This clonotype came up many times. J is TRBJ2-2 and V is TRBV10-3; tentative D call: TRBD2 (5 bases). The V end lost 7 bases, the J end lost 0 bases, and 9 bases lay between the germline ends. CDR3 length equals 14 residues. CDR1 is ENHRY, CDR2 SYGVKD, per germline. The CDR3 coding sequence is TGTGCCATCAATTCGGAGGCGAACACCGGGGAGCTGTTTTTT. It translates to CAINSEANTGELFF.

This clonotype has at least ten counts. CDR3 amino acids: CSARDSGGPSGELFF. CDR3 DNA sequence: TGCAGTGCTAGAGACTCGGGAGGGCCCTCGGGGGAGCTGTTTTTT. The chain couples TRBV20-1 to TRBJ2-2; the match to TRBD2 covers 8 bases. V shed 0 bases and J 8 bases; nucleotides not matched to a gene: 8. The CDR3 extends over 15 amino acids. The V gene's germline CDR1 is DFQATT and CDR2 SNEGSKA (reference sequence).

The chain has TRBV4-1 and TRBJ2-3, with TRBD2 as a possible D gene (5 bases). Germline V gene lookup returns CDR1 MGHRA and CDR2 YSYEKL. V lost 3 bases and J lost 2, with 9 bases in between. CDR3 length equals 14 residues. The CDR3 nucleotides read TGCGCCAGCAGCCACCTTAGCGACACAGATACGCAGTATTTT. The encoded protein is CASSHLSDTDTQYF.

This clonotype appeared many times. The CDR3 protein is CSARGTGYNSPLHF. CDR3 DNA sequence: TGCAGTGCTAGGGGGACAGGGTATAATTCACCCCTCCACTTT. The rearrangement joins TRBV20-1 to TRBJ1-6, with 9 bases that match TRBD1. The CDR3 runs to 14 residues. V dropped 3 bases and J dropped 4; count of bases not matched to a gene: 1. CDR1 and CDR2 from the germline V gene are DFQATT and SNEGSKA (reference sequence).

This clonotype was found many times. V is TRBV7-9 and J is TRBJ1-1; D gene unclear. The germline gives CDR1 SEHNR, CDR2 FQNEAQ (reference sequence). V was trimmed by 5 bases and J by 3 bases, leaving 10 bases between them. The CDR3 spans 13 residues. CDR3 residues: CASSARRDTEAFF. CDR3 bases: TGTGCCAGCAGCGCTCGTAGGGACACTGAAGCTTTCTTT.

Ten or more counts support this clonotype. The V call is TRBV5-1, the J call TRBJ2-1; 13 bases are shared with TRBD2. The CDR3 length is 16 residues. Trimming took 2 bases from V and 8 from J; bases not matched to a gene: 7. Germline CDR1 is SGHRS and CDR2 is YFSETQ. CDR3 loop: CASSLGLAGEGDEQFF. CDR3 bases: TGCGCCAGCAGCTTAGGACTAGCGGGGGAAGGGGATGAGCAGTTCTTC.

This chain links TRBV9 with TRBJ1-1; weak D call: TRBD1 (5 bases). The CDR3 length is 15 residues. V was pared by 0 bases and J by 2 bases, with 11 bases between. The germline V gene has CDR1 SGDLS and CDR2 YYNGEE. Here the CDR3 reads CASSVAGGSNTEAFF. The CDR3 DNA is TGTGCCAGCAGCGTAGCGGGGGGAAGTAACACTGAAGCTTTCTTT.